One sample yielded the 8 T cell receptor beta chains listed below, sequenced in a study of human T cells and chemical hapten exposure. TCRdb independently ran MiXCR on the RACE reads; one entry per CDR3 protein. The table records over 80,000 distinct CDR3 sequences, about a tenth of them present only once. Described time point: patch test 3, about 24 weeks after DPC sensitization. Described treatment: therapeutic diphenylcyclopropenone sensitization with weekly scalp DPC. Sequences were derived from whole blood, sampled in connection with sensitization to the hapten diphenylcyclopropenone (DPC). Receptors were obtained from a woman in her twenties or thirties with alopecia areata. Some clones in this sample may be carry-over from other donors' samples.

About this clonotype itself: A much bigger clone sits one base away, suggesting this may be a read error. The J gene is TRBJ2-1, the V gene TRBV7-9; the D is unclear. Trimming took off 8 bases at V and 0 bases at J, with 11 bases between the two ends. The CDR3 consists of 14 residues. Germline-derived CDR1 and CDR2 are SEHNR and FQNEAQ (reference sequence). The CDR3 protein is CASRPYNSYNEQFF. CDR3 bases: TGTGCCAGCCGCCCTTACAACTCCTACAATGAGCAGTTCTTC.

The table lists this clonotype with many counts. The V gene is TRBV29-1, the J gene TRBJ2-7; D is ambiguous. With 4 bases removed from V and 1 base from J, the gap between germline ends came to 11 bases. This CDR3 comprises 13 residues. Germline V gene data show CDR1 as SQVTM and CDR2 as ANQGSEA. CDR3: CSVVISDSYEQYV. The CDR3 DNA reads TGCAGCGTTGTCATTTCGGATTCCTACGAGCAGTACGTC.

The sample holds a few counts of this clonotype. V gene TRBV20-1 combines with J gene TRBJ2-3, with D perhaps TRBD2 (5 bases). This CDR3 is built from 13 residues. Germline CDR1 and CDR2: DFQATT and SNEGSKA (reference sequence). Deletions cut 6 bases from V and 4 bases from J, with 14 bases between. In nucleotides, the CDR3 is TGCAGTGCCAACGGGATAACCCCAGATACGCAGTATTTT. Translating it yields CSANGITPDTQYF.

This clonotype was recorded a few times. V usage is TRBV14 and J usage is TRBJ1-1; the D gene is possibly TRBD1 (5 bases). Germline V gene lookup returns CDR1 SGHDN and CDR2 FVKESK. This CDR3 spans 14 amino acids. V lost 4 bases and J lost 5, with 14 bases in between. For the CDR3, the DNA is TGTGCCAGCAGCCCGCAGGGCGTAGGAACTGAAGCTTTCTTT. Translating gives CASSPQGVGTEAFF.

The J gene is TRBJ2-5, the V gene TRBV2; D call uncertain. Trimming shortened V by 6 bases and J by 5 bases, and 10 bases separated the two germline ends. Germline V gene lookup returns CDR1 SNHLY and CDR2 FYNNEI. The CDR3 loop spans 12 amino acids. CDR3 in amino acids: CASSALGETQYF. The CDR3 coding sequence is TGTGCCAGCAGCGCGCTTGGTGAGACCCAGTACTTC.

The chain combines TRBV9 with TRBJ2-2; D gene ambiguous. The CDR3 runs to 16 residues. Germline CDR1 and CDR2: SGDLS and YYNGEE. V gave up 2 bases and J gave up 6 bases, with 17 bases separating them. The CDR3 loop is CASSVVTGQRAGELFF. The CDR3 nucleotides are TGTGCCAGCAGCGTCGTGACTGGCCAGCGAGCCGGGGAGCTGTTTTTT.

This clonotype was seen repeatedly, ten times or more. The chain couples TRBV10-1 to TRBJ2-7; 9 bases align to TRBD2. The CDR3 totals 16 residues. CDR1 and CDR2 from the germline V gene are WNHNN and SYGVQD (reference sequence). V shed 0 bases and J 2 bases; nucleotides not matched to a gene: 5. For the CDR3, the DNA is TGCGCCAGCAGTGAGTCGAAGCGGGGGGCCCCCTACGAGCAGTACGTC. It is translated as CASSESKRGAPYEQYV.

The V call is TRBV28, the J call TRBJ1-1; a possible D gene is TRBD1 (5 bases). This CDR3 contains 13 residues. The V gene lost 3 bases and the J gene lost 7 bases, with 12 bases spanning the gap. CDR1 and CDR2 (germline): MDHEN, SYDVKM. CDR3 bases: TGTGCCAGCAGTTTGGGGCGGAAGCGTGAAGCTTTCTTT. It codes for CASSLGRKREAFF.